The 8 T cell receptor beta chains below come from one sample, sequenced in a study of T cells in Graves' hyperthyroidism and ophthalmopathy. What was amplified from RNA transcripts were TCR beta CDR3 regions. HTBI primers were used for first-round RT-PCR of the TCR CDR3. TCRdb itself ran the multiplex PCR reads through MiXCR, one entry per CDR3 protein. The repertoire holds 700,000 or so distinct CDR3 sequences, with about 14% as singletons. Sequenced sample: blood. Source of these receptors: a woman aged 50 to 60 with Graves' ophthalmopathy.

This clonotype has at least ten counts. V usage is TRBV12-3 or TRBV12-4 and J usage is TRBJ2-1; 8 nucleotides line up with TRBD1. V trimming: 3 bases; J trimming: 11 bases; junction bases outside the gene matches: 9. The CDR3 is 14 amino acids. CDR3 bases: TGTGCCAGCAGTTTGACAGGGGCAGAAATTCAGCAGTTCTTC. Translation gives CASSLTGAEIQQFF.

This clonotype was detected a few times. This CDR3 reads CAISDPPGSEQFF. CDR3 DNA sequence: TGTGCCATCAGTGACCCACCCGGGAGTGAGCAGTTCTTC. The V and J genes are TRBV10-3 and TRBJ2-1; possible D gene TRBD2, 6 bases. Germline CDR1 reads ENHRY; CDR2 reads SYGVKD. The CDR3 extends over 13 amino acids. The V gene lost 3 bases and the J gene lost 9 bases, with 12 bases spanning the gap.

This clonotype was detected many times. The chain links TRBV13 to TRBJ2-1, with D possibly matching TRBD2 (5 bases). The CDR3 covers 17 residues. In germline, CDR1 is PRHDT, CDR2 FYEKMQ (reference sequence). The V end lost 2 bases, the J end lost 7 bases, and 21 bases lay between the germline ends. CDR3 DNA: TGTGCCAGCAGCTTATCTCTCCAGCGGATGGGGATAAATGAGCAGTTCTTC. Translated: CASSLSLQRMGINEQFF. Together with reference TRBV13 and TRBJ2-1, the CDR3 gives the full variable domain: AAGVIQSPRHLIKEKRETATLKCYPIPRHDTVYWYQQGPGQDPQFLISFYEKMQSDKGSIPDRFSAQQFSDYHSELNMSSLELGDSALYFCASSLSLQRMGINEQFFGPGTRLTVL.

This clonotype was seen many times. The V gene is TRBV28, the J gene TRBJ1-5; a weak D match, TRBD1 (6 bases). There are 16 residues in the CDR3. The germline V gene encodes CDR1 MDHEN and CDR2 SYDVKM. Trimming removed 5 bases from V and 2 bases from J, with 16 bases in between. The DNA for the CDR3 is TGTGCCAGCAGTCCCAATACAGGGATGGGCAATCAGCCCCAGCATTTT. Its protein is CASSPNTGMGNQPQHF.

This chain uses TRBV24-1 with TRBJ2-2; 8 bases line up with TRBD1. The CDR3 contains 16 residues. Germline V gene sequence: CDR1 KGHDR, CDR2 SFDVKD. V was clipped by 6 bases and J by 0 bases; unmatched bases: 5. The CDR3 protein is CATSTSTGANTGELFF. For the CDR3, the DNA is TGTGCCACCAGTACCTCGACAGGGGCGAACACCGGGGAGCTGTTTTTT.

This clonotype came up many times. The chain uses TRBV3-1 and TRBJ2-7; 10 bases align to TRBD2. The CDR3 is 16 residues long. Germline V gene sequence: CDR1 LGHDT, CDR2 YNNKEL (reference sequence). Trimming removed 1 base from V and 3 bases from J; junction bases left unmatched: 6. CDR3 protein: CASSQGTLAGSYEQYF. CDR3 nucleotide sequence: TGTGCCAGCAGCCAAGGGACACTAGCGGGAAGCTACGAGCAGTACTTC.

This clonotype appeared many times. The chain employs TRBV30 and TRBJ1-1; D is ambiguous. The CDR3 is 12 residues long. Trimming took off 2 bases at V and 3 bases at J, with 7 bases between the two ends. Germline loops: CDR1 GTSNPN, CDR2 SVGIG (reference sequence). Here the CDR3 reads CAWSSHDTEAFF. The CDR3 nucleotides read TGTGCCTGGAGTAGCCACGACACTGAAGCTTTCTTT. Supplemented by reference TRBV30 and TRBJ1-1, the full variable domain reads SQTIHQWPATLVQPVGSPLSLECTVEGTSNPNLYWYRQAAGRGLQLLFYSVGIGQISSEVPQNLSASRPQDRQFILSSKKLLLSDSGFYLCAWSSHDTEAFFGQGTRLTVV.

This clonotype was found many times. The chain uses TRBV4-3 and TRBJ2-5; TRBD2 might be the D (7 bases). The germline V gene has CDR1 LGHNA and CDR2 YSLEER. This CDR3 spans 15 amino acids. Trimming pared 0 bases from V and 5 bases from J, leaving 13 bases between. The CDR3 region is CASSQDWTRGETQYF. In DNA form, the CDR3 reads TGCGCCAGCAGCCAAGATTGGACTAGGGGGGAGACCCAGTACTTC.